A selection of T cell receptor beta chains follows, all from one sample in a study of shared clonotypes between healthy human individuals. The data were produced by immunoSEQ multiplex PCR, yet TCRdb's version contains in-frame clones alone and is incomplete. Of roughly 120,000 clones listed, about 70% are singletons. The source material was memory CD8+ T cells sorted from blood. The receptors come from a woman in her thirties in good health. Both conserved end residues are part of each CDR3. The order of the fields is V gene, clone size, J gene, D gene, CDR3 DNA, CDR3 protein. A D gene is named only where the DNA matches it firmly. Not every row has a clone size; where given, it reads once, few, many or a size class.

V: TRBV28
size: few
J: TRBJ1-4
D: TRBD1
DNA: TGTGCCAGCAGTTTAATGGGACAGGGAGATCGAAATGAAAAACTGTTTTTT
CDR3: CASSLMGQGDRNEKLFF

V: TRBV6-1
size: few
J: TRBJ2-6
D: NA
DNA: TGTGCCAGCAGTGAAGCCCCCGCCTCTGGGGCCAACGTCCTGACTTTC
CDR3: CASSEAPASGANVLTF

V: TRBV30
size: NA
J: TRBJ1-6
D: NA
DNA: TGTGCCTGGAGTGTAGGGCCAGGGCTTAATTCACCCCTCCACTTT
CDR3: CAWSVGPGLNSPLHF

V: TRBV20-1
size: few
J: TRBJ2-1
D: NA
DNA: TGCAGTGCTAGCTGGAAGCAGTTCTTC
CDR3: CSASWKQFF

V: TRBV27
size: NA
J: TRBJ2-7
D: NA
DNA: TGTGCCAGCAGTCCAGCGTCTCAACTCTACGAGCAGTACTTC
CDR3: CASSPASQLYEQYF

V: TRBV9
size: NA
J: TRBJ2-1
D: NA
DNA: TGTGCCAGCAGCGTAGACGGGCCCCGGGCCAATGAGCAGTTCTTC
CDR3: CASSVDGPRANEQFF

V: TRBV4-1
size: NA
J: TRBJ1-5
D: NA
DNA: TGCGCCAGCAGCCAAGGACCCAGGGTTGCCAATCAGCCCCAGCATTTT
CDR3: CASSQGPRVANQPQHF

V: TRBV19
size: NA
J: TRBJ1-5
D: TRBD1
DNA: TGTGCCAGTAGTAGAGGACAGGGGGGAACGCCCCAGCATTTT
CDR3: CASSRGQGGTPQHF

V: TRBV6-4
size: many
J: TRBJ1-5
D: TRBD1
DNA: TGTGCCAGCAGGACAGGGGGAGAGGGCAATCAGCCCCAGCATTTT
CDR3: CASRTGGEGNQPQHF

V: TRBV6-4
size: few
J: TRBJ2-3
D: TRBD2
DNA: TGTGCCACCAGAGCGGGAGGAGGGCACACAGATACGCAGTATTTT
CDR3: CATRAGGGHTDTQYF

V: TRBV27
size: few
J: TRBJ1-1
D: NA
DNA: TGTGCCAGCAGTTTCGGGGGCTTCAACACTGAAGCTTTCTTT
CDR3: CASSFGGFNTEAFF

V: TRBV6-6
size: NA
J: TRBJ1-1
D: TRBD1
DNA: TGTGCCAGCAGAAGGACAGGGGACATGAACACTGAAGCTTTCTTT
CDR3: CASRRTGDMNTEAFF

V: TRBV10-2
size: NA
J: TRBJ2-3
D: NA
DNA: TGCGCCAGCAGTGATAGACTAGCAGGGGCAGATACGCAGTATTTT
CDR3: CASSDRLAGADTQYF

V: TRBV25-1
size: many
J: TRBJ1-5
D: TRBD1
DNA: TGTGCCAGCAGTGGGTCCCAGGGACAGCTTAATCAGCCCCAGCATTTT
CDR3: CASSGSQGQLNQPQHF

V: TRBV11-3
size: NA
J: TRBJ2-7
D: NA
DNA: TGTGCCAGCAGCAGTGACAAGCAAGGTGGCGAGCAGTACTTC
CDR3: CASSSDKQGGEQYF

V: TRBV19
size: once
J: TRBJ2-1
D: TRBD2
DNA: TGTGCCAGTAGTATTATCCCCGGGACTAGTGCGTACAATGAGCAGTTCTTC
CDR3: CASSIIPGTSAYNEQFF

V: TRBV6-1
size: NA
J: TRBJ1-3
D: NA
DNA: TGTGCCAGCAGTGAAGCGGCGGAGGGTGGAAACACCATATATTTT
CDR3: CASSEAAEGGNTIYF

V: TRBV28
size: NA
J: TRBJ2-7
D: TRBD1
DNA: TGTGCCAGCAGACTACAGGGGCGCGAGCAGTACTTC
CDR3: CASRLQGREQYF

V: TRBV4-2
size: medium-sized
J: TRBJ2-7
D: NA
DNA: TGTGCCAGCAGCCCAGATTGGACGGCCACTTCTCACGAGCAGTACTTC
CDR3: CASSPDWTATSHEQYF

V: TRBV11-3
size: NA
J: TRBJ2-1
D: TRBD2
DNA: TGTGCCAGCAGCCAGAGGCCAGGAATAGCGGGAGGGCCCTACAATGAGCAGTTCTTC
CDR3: CASSQRPGIAGGPYNEQFF

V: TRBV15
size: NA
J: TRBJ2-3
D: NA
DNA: TGTGCCACCAGCAGTTATGACCGGACCTATTACACAGATACGCAGTATTTT
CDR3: CATSSYDRTYYTDTQYF

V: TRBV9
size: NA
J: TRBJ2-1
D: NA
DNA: TGTGCCAGCAGCCCACGGACTACCTACAATGAGCAGTTCTTC
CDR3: CASSPRTTYNEQFF

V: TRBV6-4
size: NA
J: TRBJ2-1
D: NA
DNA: TGTGCCAGCAGTGACGGGGAACTCTCCTACAATGAGCAGTTCTTC
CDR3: CASSDGELSYNEQFF

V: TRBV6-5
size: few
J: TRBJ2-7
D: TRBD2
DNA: TGTGCCAGCACCAGGACTAGCGGACCCTACGAGCAGTACTTC
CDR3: CASTRTSGPYEQYF

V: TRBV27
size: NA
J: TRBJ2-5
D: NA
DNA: TGTGCCAGCAGTTTGGGGAAGACCCAGTACTTC
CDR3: CASSLGKTQYF

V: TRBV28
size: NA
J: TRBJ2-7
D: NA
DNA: TGTGCCAGCAGTTTTGGGCGGAGGAGGGGGCTGCTTAGCGACGAGCAGTACTTC
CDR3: CASSFGRRRGLLSDEQYF

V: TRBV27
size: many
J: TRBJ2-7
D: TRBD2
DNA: TGTGCCAGCAGTTTTGGCGGGAGGGCCGGGTACGAGCAGTACTTC
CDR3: CASSFGGRAGYEQYF

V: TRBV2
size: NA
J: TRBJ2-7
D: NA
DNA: TGTGCCAGCAGCCCGCCGCGGGGTAGAACCTACGAGCAGTACTTC
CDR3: CASSPPRGRTYEQYF

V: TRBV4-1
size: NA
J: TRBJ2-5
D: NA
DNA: TGCGCCAGCAGCTCCAAGATCGTGGGCGGGGAGTACCAAGAGACCCAGTACTTC
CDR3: CASSSKIVGGEYQETQYF

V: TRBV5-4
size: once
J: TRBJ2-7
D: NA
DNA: TGTGCCAGCAGCTTGTTGGGGGCGGGACATCCCTACGAGCAGTACTTC
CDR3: CASSLLGAGHPYEQYF

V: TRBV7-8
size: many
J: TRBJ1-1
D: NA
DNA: TGTGCCAGCAGCTTAGCGATGGTTGCGAACACTGAAGCTTTCTTT
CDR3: CASSLAMVANTEAFF

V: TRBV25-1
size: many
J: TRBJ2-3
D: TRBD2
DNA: TGTGGGACTAGCGGGACCACAGATACGCAGTATTTT
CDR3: CGTSGTTDTQYF

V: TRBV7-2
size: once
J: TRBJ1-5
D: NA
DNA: TGTGCCAGCAGCCGACAGAGGGATCAGCCCCAGCATTTT
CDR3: CASSRQRDQPQHF

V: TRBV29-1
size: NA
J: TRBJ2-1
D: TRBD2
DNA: TGCAGCTGGCTGTCCAGCGGGAGGGCCCACAATGAGCAGTTCTTC
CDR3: CSWLSSGRAHNEQFF

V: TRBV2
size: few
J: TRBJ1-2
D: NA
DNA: TGTGCCAGCAGGAGCCTGGGAGAGGTCGACTACACCTTC
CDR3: CASRSLGEVDYTF

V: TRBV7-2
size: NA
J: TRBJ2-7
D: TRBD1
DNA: TGTGCCAGCAGCCCATCGACAGGGGGCCGGTGGGAGCAGTACTTC
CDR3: CASSPSTGGRWEQYF

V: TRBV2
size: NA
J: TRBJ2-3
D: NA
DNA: TGTGCCAGCGAATCTAGAGGTCTCACAGATACGCAGTATTTT
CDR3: CASESRGLTDTQYF

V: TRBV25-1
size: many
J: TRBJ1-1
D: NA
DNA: TGTGCCAGCAGTGATCCAACAGGAGAGCACCACACTGAAGCTTTCTTT
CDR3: CASSDPTGEHHTEAFF

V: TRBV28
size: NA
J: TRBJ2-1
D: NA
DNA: TGTGCCAGCAGTTCGCGCCCGGGCCGAGCACAGCAGTTCTTC
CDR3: CASSSRPGRAQQFF

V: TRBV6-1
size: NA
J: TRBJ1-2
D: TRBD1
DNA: TGTGCCAGCAGTGTACAGGGGGTCTATGGCTACACCTTC
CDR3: CASSVQGVYGYTF

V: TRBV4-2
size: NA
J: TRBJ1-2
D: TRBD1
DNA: TGTGCCAGCAGCTTGCAACAGGGGGCGGATGGCTACACCTTC
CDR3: CASSLQQGADGYTF

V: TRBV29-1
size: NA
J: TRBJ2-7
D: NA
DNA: TGCAGCGGCGGCGAGGGGATTTCCTACGAGCAGTACTTC
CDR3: CSGGEGISYEQYF

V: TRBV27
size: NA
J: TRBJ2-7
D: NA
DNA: TGTGCCAGCACCCCGAGCTACCCCGGGGAGCAGTACTTC
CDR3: CASTPSYPGEQYF

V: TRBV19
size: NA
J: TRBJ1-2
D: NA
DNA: TGTGCCAGTAGTCCGCGCAGGGTCGGCTATGGCTACACCTTC
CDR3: CASSPRRVGYGYTF

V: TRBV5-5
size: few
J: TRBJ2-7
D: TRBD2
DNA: TGTGCCAGCAGCCAGGACGGGACTAGCGTATCCTACGAGCAGTACTTC
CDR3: CASSQDGTSVSYEQYF

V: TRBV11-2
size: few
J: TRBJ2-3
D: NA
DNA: TGTGCCAGCAGCTTACGGTGGGATACGCAGTATTTT
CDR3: CASSLRWDTQYF

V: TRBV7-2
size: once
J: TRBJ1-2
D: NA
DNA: TGTGCCAGCAGCTTTTTCTATGGCTACACCTTC
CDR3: CASSFFYGYTF

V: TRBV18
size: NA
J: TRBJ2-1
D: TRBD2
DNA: TGTGCCAGCTCACCACCGAGGGCGAGGCAGCGGGAAGTGGTGAATGAGCAGTTCTTC
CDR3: CASSPPRARQREVVNEQFF

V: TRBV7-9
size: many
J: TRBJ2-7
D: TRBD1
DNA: TGTGCCAGCAGCTCTACAGGGGACGTCGCCGAGCAGTACTTC
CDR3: CASSSTGDVAEQYF

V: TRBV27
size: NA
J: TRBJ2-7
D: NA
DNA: TGTGCCAGCAGTTTCGGCGGCGAGCAGTACTTC
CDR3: CASSFGGEQYF

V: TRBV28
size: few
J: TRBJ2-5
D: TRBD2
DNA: TGTGCCAGCAGTTTACCCGGGAGGGGAGAGACCCAGTACTTC
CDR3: CASSLPGRGETQYF

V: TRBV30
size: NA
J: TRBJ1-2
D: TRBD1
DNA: TGTGCCTGGAGTCAGTATGAGGGGGCGTGGAATGGCTACACCTTC
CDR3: CAWSQYEGAWNGYTF

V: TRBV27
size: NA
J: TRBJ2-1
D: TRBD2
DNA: TGTGCCAGCAGTTCCCCGACTAGCGGGACGGTTGAGCAGTTCTTC
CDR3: CASSSPTSGTVEQFF

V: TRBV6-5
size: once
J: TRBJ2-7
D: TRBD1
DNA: TGTGCCAGCAGGCCGGGACAGGGGATACTCGAGCAGTACTTC
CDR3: CASRPGQGILEQYF

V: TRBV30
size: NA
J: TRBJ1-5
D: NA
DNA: TGTGCCTGGAGTGTACTGTGGAGTCAGCCCCAGCATTTT
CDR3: CAWSVLWSQPQHF

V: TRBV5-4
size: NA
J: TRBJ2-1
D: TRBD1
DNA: TGTGCCAGCACCGGGACAGGCGTTTACAATGAGCAGTTCTTC
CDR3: CASTGTGVYNEQFF